Each of the 6 T cell receptor beta chains below was sequenced from the same sample in a study of T cell responses to AZD1222 COVID-19 vaccine. Some clones are missing from TCRdb's copy, which holds only in-frame ones; the method was immunoSEQ multiplex PCR. The sample includes some 130,000 clones, 92% of them seen just once. The sample consisted of peripheral blood, taken on day 0 of AZD1222 vaccination. These receptors all come from an adult in good health.

The rearrangement links TRBV11-2 to TRBJ2-1; 13 bases match TRBD2. This CDR3 has 17 amino acids. From germline, CDR1 is SGHAT and CDR2 FQNNGV. Trimming removed 3 bases from V and 0 bases from J; junction bases left unmatched: 2. The CDR3 sequence: CASSFWTSGSSYNEQFF. CDR3 DNA sequence: TGTGCCAGCAGCTTCTGGACTAGCGGGAGCTCCTACAATGAGCAGTTCTTC.

The chain uses TRBV7-8 and TRBJ2-7; D unresolved. V gave up 2 bases and J gave up 4 bases, with 9 bases separating them. The germline V gene encodes CDR1 SGHVS and CDR2 FQNEAQ. This CDR3 has 13 residues. The chain's CDR3 is CASSLSLVYEQYF. CDR3 nucleotides: TGTGCCAGCAGCTTATCCTTGGTGTACGAGCAGTACTTC.

This clone was seen only once. The gene calls are TRBV7-3 and TRBJ1-1; TRBD1 might be the D (5 bases). V lost 4 bases, J lost 4 bases, and 10 bases lay in between. There are 13 residues in the CDR3. Germline V CDR1 and CDR2: SGHTA, FQGTGA. In DNA form, the CDR3 reads TGTGCCAGCAGCTGGTCAGGGTCCACTGAAGCTTTCTTT. Its translation: CASSWSGSTEAFF.

This chain uses TRBV7-3 with TRBJ2-2; tentatively, D is TRBD2 (5 bases). Per germline, CDR1 SGHTA and CDR2 FQGTGA. Trimming removed 5 bases at V and 5 bases at J, with 15 bases between. This CDR3 is built from 15 residues. The CDR3 is CASSPRGQPTGELFF. CDR3 DNA sequence: TGTGCCAGCAGCCCCCGGGGTCAGCCTACCGGGGAGCTGTTTTTT.

The chain is built from TRBV7-9 and TRBJ2-5; 10 bases are shared with TRBD2. The CDR3 is 13 residues long. V lost 1 base to trimming and J lost 10 bases; unmatched junction nucleotides: 3. CDR1 SEHNR and CDR2 FQNEAQ come from the germline V gene (reference sequence). The CDR3 spells CASSLGAGGIQYF. The CDR3 DNA is TGTGCCAGCAGCTTAGGAGCGGGAGGGATCCAGTACTTC.

The chain uses TRBV27 and TRBJ1-2; a possible D gene is TRBD1 (6 bases). The CDR3 is 14 residues long. Trimming stripped 2 bases from V and 8 bases from J, with 15 bases between. CDR1 and CDR2 from the germline V gene are MNHEY and SMNVEV (reference sequence). In nucleotides, the CDR3 is TGTGCCAGCAGTTTAAGGGACACCCCCCGAGGCTACACCTTC. Its protein product is CASSLRDTPRGYTF.